This TCR beta chain was retrieved from a study of identical twins. Between the trimmed V and J ends, which lost 6 bases and 0 bases, there was a span of 15 bases. CDR3 length: 16 amino acids. Germline values: CDR1 PRHDT, CDR2 FYEKMQ (reference sequence). This clonotype was counted between two and nine times. TCRdb re-derived calls from the 5' RACE reads in MiXCR, one entry per CDR3 protein. In the table there are approximately 94,000 distinct CDR3 sequences, 5.5% to 7% of which are singletons. The source is a woman aged 45-59 years in good health. The chain has TRBV13 and TRBJ2-1; unclear D gene. The sequenced material came from memory T cells sorted from blood. DNA for the CDR3: TGTGCCAGCAGTACCCGCTGGAACAGCTCCTACAATGAGCAGTTCTTC. Protein sequence: CASSTRWNSSYNEQFF.